The text below deals with one T cell receptor beta chain. The data stem from a study of T-cell memory formation after mild COVID-19. TCRdb reprocessed the 5' RACE reads via MiXCR and lists one record per CDR3 protein. The table records some 250,000 distinct CDR3 sequences, 18% of them present only once. Sequencing input: PBMCs or a T cell subset sorted from them (not recorded which). The TCR originated in a man aged 18-30 years who had mild COVID-19 (a few samples of this study predate the infection). Cell type and time point are not known.

The CDR3 sequence is CSVHKRGYLFF. As DNA, the CDR3 is TGCAGCGTTCATAAGCGGGGATATCTGTTCTTC. The chain combines TRBV29-1 with TRBJ2-1; 7 nucleotides line up with TRBD2. Germline assignment: CDR1 SQVTM and CDR2 ANQGSEA. V was clipped by 5 bases and J by 15 bases; unmatched bases: 10. This CDR3 region has 11 residues.